This entry concerns a single T cell receptor beta chain. Its antigen is still unknown. These data belong to a study of cytomegalovirus exposure and HLA in healthy donors. Study-level results: TCR beta sequences reportedly predicted most subjects' HLA-A and HLA-B alleles accurately. Association of fewer than 20,000 TCR beta sequences with HLA alleles was found at 0.05 false discovery rate in a later analysis. A few of the chains that were CMV-associated were confirmed in vitro to be specific for CMV antigens.

Primers included in the PCR were 60 Vbeta and 13 Jbeta primers. This table comes from immunoSEQ multiplex PCR, and its TCRdb copy is limited to in-frame clones, with some not included. This sample has roughly 290,000 clones; 70% to 90% occur once, and the top ten carry roughly 2.3%. The sequencing sample was made of PBMCs. The TCR comes from a woman between 18 and 29 years old in good health and CMV-seronegative.

CDR3 in amino acids: CAKSSGGGNEQFF. The CDR3 DNA follows: TGTGCCAAATCTAGCGGGGGAGGGAATGAGCAGTTCTTC. This chain links TRBV6-1 with TRBJ2-1, with 10 bases identical to TRBD2. CDR1 is MNHNS, CDR2 SASEGT, per germline. V lost 10 bases and J lost 7; bases outside the gene matches: 7. There are 13 residues in the CDR3.